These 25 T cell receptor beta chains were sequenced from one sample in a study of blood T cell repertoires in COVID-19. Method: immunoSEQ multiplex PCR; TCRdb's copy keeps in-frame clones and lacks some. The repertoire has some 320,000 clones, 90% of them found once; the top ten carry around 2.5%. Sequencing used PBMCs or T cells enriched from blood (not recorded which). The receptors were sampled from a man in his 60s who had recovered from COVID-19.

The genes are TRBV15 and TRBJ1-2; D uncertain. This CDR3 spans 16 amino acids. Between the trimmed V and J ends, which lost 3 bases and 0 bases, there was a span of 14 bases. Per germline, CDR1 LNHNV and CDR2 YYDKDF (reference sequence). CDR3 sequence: CATSRDFLTANYGYTF. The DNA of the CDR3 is TGTGCCACCAGCAGGGACTTCCTGACTGCTAACTATGGCTACACCTTC.

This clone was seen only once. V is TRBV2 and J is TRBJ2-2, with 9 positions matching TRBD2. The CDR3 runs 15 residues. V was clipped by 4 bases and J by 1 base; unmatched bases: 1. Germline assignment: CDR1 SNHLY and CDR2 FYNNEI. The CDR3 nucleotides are TGTGCCAGCAGTGTGCGGGGGGGGAACACCGGGGAGCTGTTTTTT. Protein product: CASSVRGGNTGELFF.

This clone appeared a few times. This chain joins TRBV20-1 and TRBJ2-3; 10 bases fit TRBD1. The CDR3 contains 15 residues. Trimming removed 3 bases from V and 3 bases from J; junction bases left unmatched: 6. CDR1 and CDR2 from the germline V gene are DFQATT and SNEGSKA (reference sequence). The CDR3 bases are TGCAGTGCTAGTATACTGGGACAGGGGACAGATACGCAGTATTTT. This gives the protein CSASILGQGTDTQYF.

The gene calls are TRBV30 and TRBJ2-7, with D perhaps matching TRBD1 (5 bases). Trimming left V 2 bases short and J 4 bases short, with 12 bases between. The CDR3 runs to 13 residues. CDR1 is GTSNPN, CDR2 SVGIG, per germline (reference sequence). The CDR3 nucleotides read TGTGCCTGGAGTCTGAACCAGGGTTACGAGCAGTACTTC. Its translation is CAWSLNQGYEQYF.

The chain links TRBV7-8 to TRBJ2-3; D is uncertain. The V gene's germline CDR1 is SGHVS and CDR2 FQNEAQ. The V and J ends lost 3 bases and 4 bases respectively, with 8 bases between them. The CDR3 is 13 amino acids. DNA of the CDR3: TGTGCCAGCAGCTTGACATCCGCAGATACGCAGTATTTT. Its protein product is CASSLTSADTQYF.

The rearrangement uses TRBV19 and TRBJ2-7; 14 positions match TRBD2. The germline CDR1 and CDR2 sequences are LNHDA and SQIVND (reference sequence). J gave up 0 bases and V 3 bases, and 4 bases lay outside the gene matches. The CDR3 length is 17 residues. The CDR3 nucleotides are TGTGCCAGTAGTATGGGGGGACTAGCGGGAGACTCCTACGAGCAGTACTTC. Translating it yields CASSMGGLAGDSYEQYF.

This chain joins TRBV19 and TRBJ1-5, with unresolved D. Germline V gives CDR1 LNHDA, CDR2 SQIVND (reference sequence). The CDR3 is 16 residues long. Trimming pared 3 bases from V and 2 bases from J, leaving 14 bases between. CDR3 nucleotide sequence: TGTGCCAGTAGTATCTTAACAACGCGGGGCAATCAGCCCCAGCATTTT. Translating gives CASSILTTRGNQPQHF.

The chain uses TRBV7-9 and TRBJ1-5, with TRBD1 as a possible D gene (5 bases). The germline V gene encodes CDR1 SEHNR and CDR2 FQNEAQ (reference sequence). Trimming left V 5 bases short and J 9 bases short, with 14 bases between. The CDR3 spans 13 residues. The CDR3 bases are TGTGCCAGCAGCCGGGACTCAGCAGGGCCCCAGCATTTT. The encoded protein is CASSRDSAGPQHF.

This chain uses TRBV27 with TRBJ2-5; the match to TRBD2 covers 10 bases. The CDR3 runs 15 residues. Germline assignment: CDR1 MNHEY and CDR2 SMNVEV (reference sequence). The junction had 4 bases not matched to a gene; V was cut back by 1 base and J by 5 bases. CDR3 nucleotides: TGTGCCAGCAGTTTATGGGCTAGCGGGAGCGAGACCCAGTACTTC. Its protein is CASSLWASGSETQYF.

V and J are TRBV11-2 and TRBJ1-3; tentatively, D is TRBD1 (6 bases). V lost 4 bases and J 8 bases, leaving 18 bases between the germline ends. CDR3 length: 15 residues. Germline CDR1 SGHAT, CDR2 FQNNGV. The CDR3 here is CASSSTARGRDTIYF. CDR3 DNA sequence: TGTGCCAGCAGCTCCACCGCCAGGGGACGCGACACCATATATTTT.

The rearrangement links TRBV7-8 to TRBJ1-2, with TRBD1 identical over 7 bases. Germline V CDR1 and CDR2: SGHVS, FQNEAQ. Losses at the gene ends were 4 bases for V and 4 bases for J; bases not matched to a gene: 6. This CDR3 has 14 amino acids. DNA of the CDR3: TGTGCCAGCAGCTCCACCGGGACAGCCTATGGCTACACCTTC. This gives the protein CASSSTGTAYGYTF.

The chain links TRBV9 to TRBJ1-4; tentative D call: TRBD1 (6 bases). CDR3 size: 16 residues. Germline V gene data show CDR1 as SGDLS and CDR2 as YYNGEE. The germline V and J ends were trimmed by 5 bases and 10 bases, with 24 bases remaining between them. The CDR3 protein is CASSTLDSSQHGKLFF. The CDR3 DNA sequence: TGTGCCAGCAGTACCCTGGACAGCTCTCAGCATGGAAAACTGTTTTTT.

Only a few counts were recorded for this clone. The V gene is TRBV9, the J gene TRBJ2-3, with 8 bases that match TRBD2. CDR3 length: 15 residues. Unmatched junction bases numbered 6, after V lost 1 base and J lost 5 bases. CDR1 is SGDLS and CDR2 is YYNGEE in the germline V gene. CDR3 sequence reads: CASSVRPGGGDTQYF. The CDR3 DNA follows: TGTGCCAGCAGCGTACGGCCGGGAGGGGGAGATACGCAGTATTTT.

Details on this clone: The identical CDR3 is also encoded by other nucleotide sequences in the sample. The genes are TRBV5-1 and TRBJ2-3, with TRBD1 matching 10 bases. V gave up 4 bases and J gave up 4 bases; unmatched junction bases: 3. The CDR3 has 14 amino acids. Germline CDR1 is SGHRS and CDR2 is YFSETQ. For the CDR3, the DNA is TGCGCCAGCAGCCCTGGACAGGGGGCAGATACGCAGTATTTT. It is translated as CASSPGQGADTQYF. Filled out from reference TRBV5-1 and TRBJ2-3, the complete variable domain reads KAGVTQTPRYLIKTRGQQVTLSCSPISGHRSVSWYQQTPGQGLQFLFEYFSETQRNKGNFPGRFSGRQFSNSRSEMNVSTLELGDSALYLCASSPGQGADTQYFGPGTRLTVL.

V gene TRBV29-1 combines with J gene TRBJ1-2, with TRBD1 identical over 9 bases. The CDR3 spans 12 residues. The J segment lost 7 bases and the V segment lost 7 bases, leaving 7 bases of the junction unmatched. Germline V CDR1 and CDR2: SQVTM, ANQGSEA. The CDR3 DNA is TGCAGCGCCGGGACAGGGACGGGTGGCTACACCTTC. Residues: CSAGTGTGGYTF.

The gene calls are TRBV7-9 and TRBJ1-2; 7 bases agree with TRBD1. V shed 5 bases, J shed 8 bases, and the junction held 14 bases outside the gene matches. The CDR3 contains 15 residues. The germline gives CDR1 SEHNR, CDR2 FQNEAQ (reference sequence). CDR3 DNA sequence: TGTGCCAGCAGCAGGGGAATCGACAGGGACAACGGCTACACCTTC. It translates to CASSRGIDRDNGYTF.

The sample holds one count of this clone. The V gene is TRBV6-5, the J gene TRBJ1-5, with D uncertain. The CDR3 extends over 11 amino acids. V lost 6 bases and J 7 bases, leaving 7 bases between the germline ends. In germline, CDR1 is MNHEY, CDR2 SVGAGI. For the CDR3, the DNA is TGTGCCAGCAGCCTACAGCAGCCCCAGCATTTT. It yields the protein CASSLQQPQHF.

The CDR3 protein is CASSRQGGAEAFF. The CDR3 DNA sequence: TGCGCCAGCAGCCGACAGGGAGGAGCTGAAGCTTTCTTT. V gene TRBV4-3 combines with J gene TRBJ1-1; 7 bases align to TRBD1. Losses at the gene ends were 4 bases for V and 6 bases for J; bases not matched to a gene: 5. This CDR3 region has 13 residues. The germline V gene encodes CDR1 LGHNA and CDR2 YSLEER.

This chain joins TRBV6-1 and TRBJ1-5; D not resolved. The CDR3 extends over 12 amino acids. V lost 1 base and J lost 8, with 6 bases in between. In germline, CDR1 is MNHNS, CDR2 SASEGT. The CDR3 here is CASSEVREPQHF. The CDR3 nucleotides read TGTGCCAGCAGTGAAGTTCGTGAGCCCCAGCATTTT.

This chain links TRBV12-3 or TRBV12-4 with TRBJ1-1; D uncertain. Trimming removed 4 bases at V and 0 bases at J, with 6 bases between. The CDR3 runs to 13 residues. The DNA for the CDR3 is TGTGCCAGCAGTTCGGGGATGAACACTGAAGCTTTCTTT. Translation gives CASSSGMNTEAFF.

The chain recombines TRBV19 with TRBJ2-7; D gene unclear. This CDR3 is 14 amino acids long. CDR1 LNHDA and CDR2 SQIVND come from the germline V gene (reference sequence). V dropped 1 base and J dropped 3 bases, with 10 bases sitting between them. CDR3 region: CASSIVAGSYEQYF. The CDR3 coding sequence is TGTGCCAGTAGTATAGTGGCAGGAAGCTACGAGCAGTACTTC.

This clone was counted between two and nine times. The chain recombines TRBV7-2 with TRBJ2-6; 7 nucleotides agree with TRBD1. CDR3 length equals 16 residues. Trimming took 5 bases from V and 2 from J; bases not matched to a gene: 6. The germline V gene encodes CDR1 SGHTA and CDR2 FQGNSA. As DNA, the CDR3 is TGTGCCAGCAGCCCCCGACAGGGCGCTGGGGCCAACGTCCTGACTTTC. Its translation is CASSPRQGAGANVLTF.

CDR3 nucleotide sequence: TGTGCCAGCAGCTTCCCCAGGGGGAACATGAACACTGAAGCTTTCTTT. Translating gives CASSFPRGNMNTEAFF. The chain joins TRBV5-4 to TRBJ1-1; 7 bases agree with TRBD1. V trimming: 2 bases; J trimming: 0 bases; junction bases outside the gene matches: 7. The CDR3 has 16 residues. Germline lookup yields CDR1 SGHNT and CDR2 YYREEE (reference sequence). Full variable domain (remainder filled in from reference TRBV5-4 and TRBJ1-1): ETGVTQSPTHLIKTRGQQVTLRCSSQSGHNTVSWYQQALGQGPQFIFQYYREEENGRGNFPPRFSGLQFPNYSSELNVNALELDDSALYLCASSFPRGNMNTEAFFGQGTRLTVV.

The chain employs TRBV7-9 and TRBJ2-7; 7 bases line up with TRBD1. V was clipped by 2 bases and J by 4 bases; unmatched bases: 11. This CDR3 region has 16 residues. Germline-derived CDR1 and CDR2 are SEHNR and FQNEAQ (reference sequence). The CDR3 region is CASSLRGGTAPYEQYF. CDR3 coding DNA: TGTGCCAGCAGCTTACGGGGTGGGACAGCGCCTTACGAGCAGTACTTC.

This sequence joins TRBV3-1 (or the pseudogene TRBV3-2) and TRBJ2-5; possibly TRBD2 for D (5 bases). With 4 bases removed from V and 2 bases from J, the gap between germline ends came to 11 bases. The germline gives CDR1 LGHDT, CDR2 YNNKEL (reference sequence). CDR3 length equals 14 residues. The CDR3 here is CASSPTDWQETQYF. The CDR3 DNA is TGTGCCAGCAGCCCGACGGACTGGCAAGAGACCCAGTACTTC.